The 16 T cell receptor beta chains below all came from one sample that was sequenced in a study of cytomegalovirus exposure and HLA in healthy donors. With 60 Vbeta and 13 Jbeta primers, the PCR was carried out. TCRdb's table, derived via immunoSEQ multiplex PCR, lists solely in-frame clones and lacks some. The table records 150,000 to 200,000 clones, approximately 80% of them present only once. The specimen sequenced was PBMCs. These receptors were obtained from a woman between 40 and 55 years old in good health and CMV-seropositive.

The chain has TRBV18 and TRBJ1-1; D not resolved. CDR3 length equals 12 residues. V lost 5 bases and J lost 8, with 12 bases in between. The germline gives CDR1 KGHSH, CDR2 LQKENI. CDR3 amino acids: CASSYTATEAFF. The CDR3 nucleotides read TGTGCCAGCTCATACACAGCAACCGAAGCTTTCTTT.

This chain joins TRBV5-1 and TRBJ1-4; 10 bases line up with TRBD1. Germline CDR1 SGHRS, CDR2 YFSETQ. V was pared by 0 bases and J by 7 bases, with 3 bases of the junction left unmatched. The CDR3 consists of 15 residues. CDR3 nucleotides: TGCGCCAGCAGCTTGGCTGGGACAGGGGTTGAAAAACTGTTTTTT. Amino acid sequence: CASSLAGTGVEKLFF. Combining the CDR3 with reference TRBV5-1 and TRBJ1-4 gives the whole variable domain KAGVTQTPRYLIKTRGQQVTLSCSPISGHRSVSWYQQTPGQGLQFLFEYFSETQRNKGNFPGRFSGRQFSNSRSEMNVSTLELGDSALYLCASSLAGTGVEKLFFGSGTQLSVL.

The gene calls are TRBV7-2 and TRBJ2-3; perhaps TRBD2 as D (5 bases). The CDR3 has 16 amino acids. From germline, CDR1 is SGHTA and CDR2 FQGNSA. Trimming stripped 3 bases from V and 0 bases from J, with 13 bases between. In DNA, the CDR3 is TGTGCCAGCAGCTTGTATCCGCGGACTAGCACAGATACGCAGTATTTT. Protein sequence: CASSLYPRTSTDTQYF.

This chain links TRBV6-1 with TRBJ2-2; a possible D gene is TRBD1 (6 bases). V shed 1 base and J shed 0 bases, with 6 bases lying between them. The CDR3 contains 15 residues. Germline V gene sequence: CDR1 MNHNS, CDR2 SASEGT. Here the CDR3 DNA reads TGTGCCAGCAGTGAAGACAGGGCGAACACCGGGGAGCTGTTTTTT. Translating it yields CASSEDRANTGELFF.

The rearrangement joins TRBV18 to TRBJ1-2, with 7 bases matching TRBD1. This CDR3 is built from 16 residues. J was trimmed by 0 bases and V by 6 bases; bases with no gene match: 10. Germline-derived CDR1 and CDR2 are KGHSH and LQKENI. This CDR3 reads CASSRDSEGTNYGYTF. For the CDR3, the DNA is TGTGCCAGCTCCCGGGACAGCGAGGGGACTAACTATGGCTACACCTTC.

The CDR3 sequence is CAWSVSQYGYTF. CDR3 DNA sequence: TGTGCCTGGAGTGTATCACAGTATGGCTACACCTTC. V usage is TRBV30 and J usage is TRBJ1-2; D gene uncertain. The CDR3 totals 12 residues. CDR1 and CDR2 (germline): GTSNPN, SVGIG (reference sequence). Trimming cost V 0 bases and J 5 bases, with 7 bases left between them.

The CDR3 sequence is CASSWITGTIEETQYF. The CDR3 DNA reads as TGTGCCAGCAGCTGGATAACCGGGACTATCGAGGAGACCCAGTACTTC. This rearrangement joins TRBV5-4 to TRBJ2-5, with TRBD2 identical over 7 bases. The CDR3 loop spans 16 amino acids. Trimming at V came to 3 bases and at J to 5 bases, leaving 13 bases not matched to a gene. Germline-derived CDR1 and CDR2 are SGHNT and YYREEE (reference sequence).

The V gene is TRBV5-1, the J gene TRBJ2-3, with 7 bases fitting TRBD2. The trim removed 0 bases at V and 1 base at J, leaving 5 bases unmatched. Germline V gene lookup returns CDR1 SGHRS and CDR2 YFSETQ. This CDR3 has 16 residues. CDR3 in DNA: TGCGCCAGCAGCTTGGTTGCGGGGGAAGGCACAGATACGCAGTATTTT. It codes for CASSLVAGEGTDTQYF.

The chain employs TRBV4-1 and TRBJ2-5, with a tentative D call TRBD1 (5 bases). The CDR3 spans 15 residues. Trimming left V 0 bases short and J 3 bases short, with 11 bases between. Looked up from germline, CDR1 is MGHRA and CDR2 is YSYEKL. The CDR3 coding sequence is TGCGCCAGCAGCCAAGATGGGGCCTACGAAGAGACCCAGTACTTC. Translation gives CASSQDGAYEETQYF.

V gene TRBV18 combines with J gene TRBJ2-1; TRBD2 matches at 8 bases. The germline gives CDR1 KGHSH, CDR2 LQKENI. Trimming removed 0 bases from V and 2 bases from J; junction bases left unmatched: 3. This CDR3 contains 16 residues. CDR3 in DNA: TGTGCCAGCTCACCACCTTCTAGCGGGCCCTACAATGAGCAGTTCTTC. Protein product: CASSPPSSGPYNEQFF.

V gene TRBV28 combines with J gene TRBJ1-3; no firm D call. Trimming took off 2 bases at V and 3 bases at J, with 14 bases between the two ends. The CDR3 length is 16 residues. Germline lookup yields CDR1 MDHEN and CDR2 SYDVKM. CDR3 loop: CASSLAAAGDGNTIYF. The CDR3 nucleotides read TGTGCCAGCAGTTTAGCCGCGGCCGGGGATGGAAACACCATATATTTT.

The chain has TRBV4-2 and TRBJ2-7; the match to TRBD2 covers 11 bases. The V gene end was trimmed by 4 bases and the J gene end by 2 bases; junction bases not matched to a gene: 4. The CDR3 contains 15 residues. Looked up from germline, CDR1 is LGHNA and CDR2 is YNFKEQ. For the CDR3, the DNA is TGTGCCAGCAGCCTCGGGACTAGCGGTACCTACGAGCAGTACTTC. Translation: CASSLGTSGTYEQYF.

The rearrangement links TRBV18 to TRBJ1-5; TRBD1 aligns across 9 bases. V lost 6 bases, J lost 9 bases, and 3 bases stayed unmatched. Germline loops: CDR1 KGHSH, CDR2 LQKENI. CDR3 length: 12 amino acids. DNA of the CDR3: TGTGCCAGCTCGGACAGGGGAGGGCCCCAGCATTTT. This encodes CASSDRGGPQHF. Full variable domain (outside the CDR3, taken from reference TRBV18 and TRBJ1-5): NAGVMQNPRHLVRRRGQEARLRCSPMKGHSHVYWYRQLPEEGLKFMVYLQKENIIDESGMPKERFSAEFPKEGPSILRIQQVVRGDSAAYFCASSDRGGPQHFGDGTRLSIL.

The rearrangement links TRBV18 to TRBJ1-2, with 12 bases fitting TRBD1. Germline V CDR1 and CDR2: KGHSH, LQKENI. There are 16 residues in the CDR3. V shed 0 bases and J 7 bases; nucleotides not matched to a gene: 6. CDR3 region: CASSPPGQGAVGGYTF. The DNA for the CDR3 is TGTGCCAGCTCACCACCGGGACAGGGGGCCGTGGGTGGCTACACCTTC.

The gene calls are TRBV4-2 and TRBJ1-1; D is possibly TRBD1 (6 bases). V was trimmed by 5 bases and J by 3 bases, leaving 16 bases between them. This CDR3 has 15 residues. Germline values: CDR1 LGHNA, CDR2 YNFKEQ. CDR3 bases: TGTGCCAGCAGCGGTCCTGGGTCAGGGGACACTGAAGCTTTCTTT. Translating it yields CASSGPGSGDTEAFF.

The rearrangement uses TRBV5-1 and TRBJ2-4, with 10 bases lining up with TRBD1. Losses at the gene ends were 4 bases for V and 5 bases for J; bases not matched to a gene: 3. Looked up from germline, CDR1 is SGHRS and CDR2 is YFSETQ. The CDR3 sequence is 14 residues long. Written as DNA, the CDR3 is TGCGCCAGCAGCCCGGGGACAGGGGAAAACATTCAGTACTTC. Its protein product is CASSPGTGENIQYF.